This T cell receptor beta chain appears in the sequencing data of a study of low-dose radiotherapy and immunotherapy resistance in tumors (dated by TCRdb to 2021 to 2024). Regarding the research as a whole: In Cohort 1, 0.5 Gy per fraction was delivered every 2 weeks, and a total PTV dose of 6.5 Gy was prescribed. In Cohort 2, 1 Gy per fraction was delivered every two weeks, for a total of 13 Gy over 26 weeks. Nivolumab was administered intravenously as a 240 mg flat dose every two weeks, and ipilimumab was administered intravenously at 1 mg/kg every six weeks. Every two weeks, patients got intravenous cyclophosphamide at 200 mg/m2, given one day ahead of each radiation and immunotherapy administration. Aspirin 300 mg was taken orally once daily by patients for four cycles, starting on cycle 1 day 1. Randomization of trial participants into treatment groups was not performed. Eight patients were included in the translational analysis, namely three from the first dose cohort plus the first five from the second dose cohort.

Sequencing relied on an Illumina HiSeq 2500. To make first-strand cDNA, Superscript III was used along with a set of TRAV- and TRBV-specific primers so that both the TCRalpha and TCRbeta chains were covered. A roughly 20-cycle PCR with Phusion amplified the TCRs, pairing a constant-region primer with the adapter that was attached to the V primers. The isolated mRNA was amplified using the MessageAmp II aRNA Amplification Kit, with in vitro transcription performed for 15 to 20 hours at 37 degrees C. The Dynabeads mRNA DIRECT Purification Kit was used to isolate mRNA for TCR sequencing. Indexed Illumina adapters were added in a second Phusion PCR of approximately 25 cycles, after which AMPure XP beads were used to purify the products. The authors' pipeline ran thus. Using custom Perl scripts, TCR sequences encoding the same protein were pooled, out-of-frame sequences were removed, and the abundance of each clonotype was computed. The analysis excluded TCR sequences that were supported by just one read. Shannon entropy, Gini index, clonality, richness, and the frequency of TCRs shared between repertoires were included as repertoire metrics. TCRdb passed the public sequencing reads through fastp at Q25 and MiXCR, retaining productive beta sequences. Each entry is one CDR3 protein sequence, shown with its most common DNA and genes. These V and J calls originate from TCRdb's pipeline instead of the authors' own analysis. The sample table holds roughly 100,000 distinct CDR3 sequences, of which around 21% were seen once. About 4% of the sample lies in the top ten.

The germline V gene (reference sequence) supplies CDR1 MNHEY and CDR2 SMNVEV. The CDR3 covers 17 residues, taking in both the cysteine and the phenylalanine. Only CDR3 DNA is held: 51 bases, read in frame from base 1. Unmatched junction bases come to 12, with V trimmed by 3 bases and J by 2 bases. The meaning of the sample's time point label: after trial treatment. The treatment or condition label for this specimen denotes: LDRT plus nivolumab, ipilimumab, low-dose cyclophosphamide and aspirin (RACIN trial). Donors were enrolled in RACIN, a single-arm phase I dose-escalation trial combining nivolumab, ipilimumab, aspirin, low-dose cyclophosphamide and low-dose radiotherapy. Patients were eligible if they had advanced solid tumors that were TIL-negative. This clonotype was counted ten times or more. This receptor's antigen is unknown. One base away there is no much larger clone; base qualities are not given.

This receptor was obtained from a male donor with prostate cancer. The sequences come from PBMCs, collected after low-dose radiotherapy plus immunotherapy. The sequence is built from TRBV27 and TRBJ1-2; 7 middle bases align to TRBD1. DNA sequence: TGTGCCAGCAGTTTCGCCGGTCCACAGGGGTCCAACTATGGCTACACCTTC. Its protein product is CASSFAGPQGSNYGYTF.